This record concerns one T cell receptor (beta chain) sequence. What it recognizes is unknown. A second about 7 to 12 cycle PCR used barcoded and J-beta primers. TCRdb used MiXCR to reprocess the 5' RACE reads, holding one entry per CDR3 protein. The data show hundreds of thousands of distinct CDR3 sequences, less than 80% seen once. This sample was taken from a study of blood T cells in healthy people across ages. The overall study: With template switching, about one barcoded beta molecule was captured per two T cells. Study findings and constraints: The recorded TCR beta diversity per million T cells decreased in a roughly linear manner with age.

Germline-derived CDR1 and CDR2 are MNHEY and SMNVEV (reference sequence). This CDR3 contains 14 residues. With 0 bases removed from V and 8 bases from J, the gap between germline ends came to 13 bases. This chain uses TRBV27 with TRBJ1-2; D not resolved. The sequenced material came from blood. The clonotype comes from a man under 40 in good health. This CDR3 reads CASSLSGRSHGYTF. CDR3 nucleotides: TGTGCCAGCAGTTTATCGGGGAGGTCTCACGGCTACACCTTC.